A single sample is the source of the 14 T cell receptor beta chains below, sequenced in a study of blood T cell repertoires in COVID-19. The data were produced by immunoSEQ multiplex PCR, yet TCRdb's version contains in-frame clones alone and is incomplete. The sample includes under 550,000 clones, 80% to 90% seen only once; the top ten take roughly 0.78%. The specimen was peripheral blood. The receptors were sampled from a man aged 18 to 29 with COVID-19, enrolled during active disease.

This chain links TRBV19 with TRBJ1-2; 8 bases fit TRBD1. V shed 6 bases and J 5 bases; nucleotides not matched to a gene: 8. The V gene's germline CDR1 is LNHDA and CDR2 SQIVND (reference sequence). This CDR3 is built from 14 residues. In DNA form, the CDR3 reads TGTGCCAGTAGCATTGACAGGGGCGAGTATGGCTACACCTTC. Its protein product is CASSIDRGEYGYTF.

The chain uses TRBV11-3 and TRBJ2-7; no definite D call. CDR3 length: 12 amino acids. Germline V gives CDR1 SGHNT, CDR2 YENEEA. V lost 2 bases to trimming and J lost 4 bases, with 6 bases between them. The CDR3 is CASSLIEYEQYF. CDR3 nucleotides: TGTGCCAGCAGCTTAATAGAATACGAGCAGTACTTC.

The chain joins TRBV12-5 to TRBJ2-7; D possibly corresponds to TRBD1 (8 bases). The length of the CDR3 is 12 residues. The ends were cut back, 5 bases at V and 11 bases at J, with 16 bases in the middle. Germline CDR1 is LGHNT and CDR2 is FRNRAP. The CDR3 here is CASGPQGGKEYF. CDR3 bases: TGTGCTAGTGGTCCACAGGGGGGGAAGGAGTACTTC.

CDR3 bases: TGTGCCAGCTCACCAAGAGCTATGAGGGTATCGATGGGGCAGTTCTTC. It codes for CASSPRAMRVSMGQFF. The chain uses TRBV18 and TRBJ2-1; weak D call: TRBD2 (5 bases). The CDR3 runs 16 residues. Germline V gene sequence: CDR1 KGHSH, CDR2 LQKENI. V was clipped by 2 bases and J by 12 bases, with 23 bases between them.

The V and J genes are TRBV2 and TRBJ1-5, with D unclear. The CDR3 sequence is 12 residues long. The germline gives CDR1 SNHLY, CDR2 FYNNEI. Trimming removed 6 bases from V and 5 bases from J, with 8 bases in between. The CDR3 region is CASSRRDQPQHF. CDR3 coding DNA: TGTGCCAGCAGCCGACGGGATCAGCCCCAGCATTTT.

This clone was seen more than once but under ten times. The V call is TRBV7-9, the J call TRBJ2-7, with D perhaps TRBD1 (8 bases). The V gene's germline CDR1 is SEHNR and CDR2 FQNEAQ (reference sequence). The V and J ends lost 8 bases and 2 bases respectively, with 13 bases between them. The CDR3 sequence is 13 residues long. DNA of the CDR3: TGTGCCAGCGACAGGGGAGGGACCTACGAGCAGTACTTC. Translated: CASDRGGTYEQYF.

This clone was recorded only once. The chain joins TRBV5-1 to TRBJ1-4, with 9 bases that match TRBD1. Germline-derived CDR1 and CDR2 are SGHRS and YFSETQ. The ends lost 2 bases at V and 10 bases at J; junction bases unmatched: 6. CDR3 size: 14 residues. In DNA form, the CDR3 reads TGCGCCAGCAGCTTCCGGACAGGGGATGGAAAACTGTTTTTT. Translated: CASSFRTGDGKLFF.

The chain employs TRBV7-3 and TRBJ1-1, with 8 bases identical to TRBD1. The V segment lost 4 bases and the J segment 6 bases; nucleotides outside the gene matches: 4. There are 13 residues in the CDR3. The germline gives CDR1 SGHTA, CDR2 FQGTGA. As DNA, the CDR3 is TGTGCCAGCAGCTCCAGGGGGCAGGCTGAAGCTTTCTTT. Amino acids: CASSSRGQAEAFF.

The V and J genes are TRBV5-1 and TRBJ1-2, with D perhaps TRBD1 (6 bases). This CDR3 spans 13 amino acids. Germline CDR1 is SGHRS and CDR2 is YFSETQ. The germline V and J ends were trimmed by 0 bases and 8 bases, with 11 bases remaining between them. The CDR3 reads CASSLAGGAGYTF. CDR3 DNA sequence: TGCGCCAGCAGCTTGGCCGGGGGGGCCGGCTACACCTTC.

The CDR3 loop reads CAVPGTGGVETQYF. The CDR3, as DNA: TGTGCCGTCCCCGGGACAGGGGGCGTGGAGACCCAGTACTTC. The chain carries TRBV24-1 and TRBJ2-5, with TRBD1 matching 12 bases. Germline trimming cut 12 bases from V and 5 bases from J; bases unmatched to any gene: 9. This CDR3 has 14 amino acids. Germline V gene sequence: CDR1 KGHDR, CDR2 SFDVKD.

The rearrangement uses TRBV27 and TRBJ2-1, with 7 bases that match TRBD2. Looked up from germline, CDR1 is MNHEY and CDR2 is SMNVEV (reference sequence). V dropped 7 bases and J dropped 7; count of bases not matched to a gene: 16. The CDR3 contains 16 residues. The CDR3 is CASTPSGSGYENEQFF. In DNA, the CDR3 is TGTGCCAGCACCCCCTCCGGTAGCGGGTATGAGAATGAGCAGTTCTTC.

The chain couples TRBV2 to TRBJ2-5, with D unclear. This CDR3 is 15 amino acids long. CDR1 is SNHLY and CDR2 is FYNNEI in the germline V gene. The V end was cut by 5 bases, the J end by 1 base, with 14 bases between. The CDR3 sequence is CASSTPIAAQETQYF. The DNA for the CDR3 is TGTGCCAGCAGTACCCCAATAGCCGCCCAAGAGACCCAGTACTTC. Filled out from reference TRBV2 and TRBJ2-5, the complete variable domain reads EPEVTQTPSHQVTQMGQEVILRCVPISNHLYFYWYRQILGQKVEFLVSFYNNEISEKSEIFDDQFSVERPDGSNFTLKIRSTKLEDSAMYFCASSTPIAAQETQYFGPGTRLLVL.

This chain joins TRBV10-2 and TRBJ1-4; possible D gene TRBD1, 5 bases. V lost 5 bases, J lost 10 bases, and 20 bases lay in between. Germline V gene lookup returns CDR1 WSHSY and CDR2 SAAADI. This CDR3 comprises 15 residues. DNA of the CDR3: TGCGCCAGCAGTCGATGGGGGGTAGAGGAGGGAAAACTGTTTTTT. Translated, it gives CASSRWGVEEGKLFF.

This clone has only one observation. The chain recombines TRBV5-6 with TRBJ2-1, with 7 bases fitting TRBD1. V trimming: 5 bases; J trimming: 4 bases; junction bases outside the gene matches: 6. This CDR3 has 14 amino acids. Germline values: CDR1 SGHDT, CDR2 YYEEEE. The CDR3 nucleotides are TGTGCCAGCAGACCCGGGACAGTTTACAATGAGCAGTTCTTC. Protein: CASRPGTVYNEQFF.